The 24 T cell receptor beta chains presented below share a single source sample, sequenced in a study of early T cells in non-severe SARS-CoV-2 infection. TCRdb re-derived calls from the 5' RACE reads in MiXCR, one entry per CDR3 protein. The sample shows 40,000 to 65,000 distinct CDR3 sequences, about 8.2% of them seen only once. Sequencing was done on a sample of whole blood. The receptors were gathered from an adult who was a healthcare worker with PCR-confirmed SARS-CoV-2 infection or an uninfected control (not recorded which).

This clonotype was seen many times. The chain joins TRBV29-1 to TRBJ2-3; 11 nucleotides line up with TRBD2. This CDR3 has 16 amino acids. Germline V gene data show CDR1 as SQVTM and CDR2 as ANQGSEA. Trimming took 7 bases from V and 2 from J; bases not matched to a gene: 11. The CDR3 loop is CSGRVGTSGVTDTQYF. The CDR3 DNA reads as TGCAGCGGGAGGGTTGGGACTAGCGGAGTCACAGATACGCAGTATTTT.

This chain links TRBV4-2 with TRBJ2-5; a possible D gene is TRBD1 (7 bases). The CDR3 runs 17 residues. Trimming removed 4 bases from V and 0 bases from J, with 18 bases in between. Germline loops: CDR1 LGHNA, CDR2 YNFKEQ. CDR3 nucleotides: TGTGCCAGCAGCCCCCCGGGCAGGGGGGTATACCAAGAGACCCAGTACTTC. As protein: CASSPPGRGVYQETQYF.

The gene calls are TRBV2 and TRBJ2-1; D might be TRBD2 (5 bases). V was clipped by 8 bases and J by 5 bases, with 16 bases between them. CDR1 and CDR2 (germline): SNHLY, FYNNEI. There are 14 residues in the CDR3. The DNA of the CDR3 is TGTGCCAGCTCTCAGTCCTGGGGAGACAATGAGCAGTTCTTC. It yields the protein CASSQSWGDNEQFF. The full variable domain, with the rest looked up from reference TRBV2 and TRBJ2-1, is EPEVTQTPSHQVTQMGQEVILRCVPISNHLYFYWYRQILGQKVEFLVSFYNNEISEKSEIFDDQFSVERPDGSNFTLKIRSTKLEDSAMYFCASSQSWGDNEQFFGPGTRLTVL.

There are many counts of this clonotype. This sequence joins TRBV24-1 and TRBJ2-7; D is unclear. Looked up from germline, CDR1 is KGHDR and CDR2 is SFDVKD. V lost 5 bases, J lost 6 bases, and 16 bases lay in between. CDR3 length: 14 residues. CDR3 sequence (DNA): TGTGCCACCAGTGTCGCCTTGTGGGGATCCGAGCAGTACTTC. This sequence encodes CATSVALWGSEQYF.

This chain joins TRBV12-3 or TRBV12-4 and TRBJ2-2, with 9 bases identical to TRBD2. With V trimmed by 5 bases and J by 2 bases, 3 bases remained unmatched. The CDR3 extends over 15 amino acids. In DNA, the CDR3 is TGTGCCAGCAGTCCGACTAGCGGAAACACCGGGGAGCTGTTTTTT. Encoded protein: CASSPTSGNTGELFF.

The gene calls are TRBV27 and TRBJ2-7; D is undetermined. From germline, CDR1 is MNHEY and CDR2 SMNVEV (reference sequence). The CDR3 consists of 13 residues. Trimming removed 0 bases from V and 2 bases from J, with 5 bases in between. The CDR3 here is CASSLSLTYEQYF. CDR3 sequence (DNA): TGTGCCAGCAGTTTATCCCTTACCTACGAGCAGTACTTC.

The table lists this clonotype with a few counts. The gene calls are TRBV20-1 and TRBJ1-4; weak D call: TRBD1 (6 bases). Germline lookup yields CDR1 DFQATT and CDR2 SNEGSKA (reference sequence). The CDR3 extends over 15 amino acids. Trimming took off 5 bases at V and 8 bases at J, with 21 bases between the two ends. The CDR3 spells CSAAPPHREREKLFF. CDR3 DNA: TGCAGTGCTGCCCCCCCCCACAGGGAGCGGGAAAAACTGTTTTTT.

This clonotype showed up many times. The V and J genes are TRBV10-1 and TRBJ1-2, with D hard to call. Germline CDR1 WNHNN, CDR2 SYGVQD (reference sequence). The CDR3 sequence is 13 residues long. Deletions cut 5 bases from V and 0 bases from J, with 7 bases between. CDR3 amino acids: CASSQDPNYGYTF. In nucleotides, the CDR3 is TGCGCCAGCAGTCAGGATCCTAACTATGGCTACACCTTC.

This clonotype was counted many times. The chain carries TRBV7-8 and TRBJ1-2; 7 nucleotides match TRBD1. Germline values: CDR1 SGHVS, CDR2 FQNEAQ. Trimming took 6 bases from V and 4 from J; bases not matched to a gene: 5. CDR3 length: 13 residues. The chain's CDR3 is CASRSTGSYGYTF. The CDR3, as DNA: TGTGCCAGCAGGTCGACAGGGTCCTATGGCTACACCTTC.

The V call is TRBV19, the J call TRBJ1-1; D might be TRBD1 (5 bases). V was cut by 5 bases and J by 1 base, with 11 bases left in between. Germline assignment: CDR1 LNHDA and CDR2 SQIVND (reference sequence). The CDR3 is 14 residues long. Here the CDR3 DNA reads TGTGCCAGTAGTTGGGGACGAGAGAACACTGAAGCTTTCTTT. Amino acid sequence: CASSWGRENTEAFF.

This clonotype was counted at least ten times. The chain's CDR3 is CAWTDGDPASTEAFF. CDR3 DNA sequence: TGTGCCTGGACCGACGGGGACCCGGCTAGCACTGAAGCTTTCTTT. This rearrangement joins TRBV30 to TRBJ1-1; the D gene is possibly TRBD1 (5 bases). The CDR3 sequence is 15 residues long. Trimming stripped 4 bases from V and 4 bases from J, with 19 bases between. CDR1 GTSNPN and CDR2 SVGIG come from the germline V gene (reference sequence).

This clonotype was seen a few times. The chain's CDR3 is CASSPETTRADTQYF. In DNA, the CDR3 is TGTGCCAGCAGCCCAGAGACAACCCGCGCAGATACGCAGTATTTT. The genes are TRBV7-6 and TRBJ2-3; D gene uncertain. V was cut by 5 bases and J by 4 bases, with 16 bases left in between. This CDR3 comprises 15 residues. In germline, CDR1 is SGHVS, CDR2 FNYEAQ.

The chain combines TRBV6-6 with TRBJ1-1; possibly TRBD1 for D (6 bases). CDR3 length: 12 residues. Germline-derived CDR1 and CDR2 are MNHNY and SVGAGI (reference sequence). V lost 6 bases and J 10 bases, leaving 15 bases between the germline ends. CDR3 residues: CASRQDSYPAFF. The CDR3 region has the DNA TGTGCCAGCAGGCAGGACAGTTACCCAGCTTTCTTT.

This clonotype was seen more than once but under ten times. In DNA, the CDR3 is TGTGCCAGCAGCTTAGTAGGACAGGGGGTAGATACGCAGTATTTT. This gives the protein CASSLVGQGVDTQYF. This chain links TRBV11-2 with TRBJ2-3; the match to TRBD1 covers 10 bases. V lost 1 base to trimming and J lost 5 bases; unmatched junction nucleotides: 3. Germline V lookup: CDR1 SGHAT, CDR2 FQNNGV. The CDR3 consists of 15 residues.

This clonotype was counted a few times. The V and J genes are TRBV11-2 and TRBJ2-4; TRBD2 matches 9 bases. The junction had 4 bases not matched to a gene; V was cut back by 0 bases and J by 7 bases. Germline loops: CDR1 SGHAT, CDR2 FQNNGV. The CDR3 sequence is 15 residues long. CDR3 in amino acids: CASSLDPTSGNIQYF. In nucleotides, the CDR3 is TGTGCCAGCAGCTTAGACCCAACTAGCGGGAACATTCAGTACTTC.

The V and J genes are TRBV7-6 and TRBJ1-2, with D uncertain. The V end was cut by 5 bases, the J end by 3 bases, with 10 bases between. From germline, CDR1 is SGHVS and CDR2 FNYEAQ. The CDR3 loop spans 13 amino acids. CDR3 residues: CASSPEDDYGYTF. In DNA form, the CDR3 reads TGTGCCAGCAGCCCCGAGGACGACTATGGCTACACCTTC.

By sample share, this clonotype is medium-sized. This chain joins TRBV29-1 and TRBJ2-7; weak D call: TRBD1 (5 bases). Germline lookup yields CDR1 SQVTM and CDR2 ANQGSEA. The CDR3 contains 11 residues. The CDR3 DNA sequence: TGCAGTGCCAGGGTCTCCTACGAGCAGTACTTC. It yields the protein CSARVSYEQYF.

This clonotype appeared many times. The genes are TRBV7-9 and TRBJ2-1, with 7 bases matching TRBD2. This CDR3 has 14 amino acids. Germline V gene data show CDR1 as SEHNR and CDR2 as FQNEAQ (reference sequence). V lost 5 bases to trimming and J lost 4 bases; unmatched junction nucleotides: 5. The CDR3 coding sequence is TGTGCCAGCAGCACGGGAGGACTTTACAATGAGCAGTTCTTC. It codes for CASSTGGLYNEQFF.

This clonotype was found a few times. This chain joins TRBV18 and TRBJ2-5; D gene uncertain. V lost 3 bases and J lost 3, with 8 bases in between. Germline V lookup: CDR1 KGHSH, CDR2 LQKENI. The CDR3 spans 13 residues. CDR3 DNA sequence: TGTGCCAGCTCACCGTCCCAAAAAGAGACCCAGTACTTC. Encoded protein: CASSPSQKETQYF.

This clonotype was recorded at least ten times. The genes are TRBV29-1 and TRBJ2-7; 9 positions agree with TRBD1. The CDR3 covers 13 residues. Trimming took 5 bases from V and 6 from J; bases not matched to a gene: 8. Germline values: CDR1 SQVTM, CDR2 ANQGSEA. The CDR3 DNA sequence: TGCAGCGTTCAACAGGGGGCATCGATCGAGCAGTACTTC. Its translation: CSVQQGASIEQYF.

The genes are TRBV29-1 and TRBJ2-3; 8 nucleotides match TRBD2. This CDR3 is 12 amino acids long. In germline, CDR1 is SQVTM, CDR2 ANQGSEA. V was clipped by 7 bases and J by 1 base; unmatched bases: 1. CDR3 DNA sequence: TGCAGCGGGGGACTAGGCACAGATACGCAGTATTTT. Translating it yields CSGGLGTDTQYF.

The chain employs TRBV27 and TRBJ2-1; D may match TRBD1 or TRBD2 (6 bases each). The CDR3 contains 13 residues. V was shortened by 7 bases and J by 6 bases, with 13 bases between the two germline ends. Germline assignment: CDR1 MNHEY and CDR2 SMNVEV (reference sequence). The CDR3 DNA reads TGTGCCAGCACCGGGAGAGGGGGCAATGAGCAGTTCTTC. As protein: CASTGRGGNEQFF.

The rearrangement links TRBV12-3 or TRBV12-4 to TRBJ2-5; 8 bases are shared with TRBD1. There are 15 residues in the CDR3. The trim removed 6 bases at V and 4 bases at J, leaving 10 bases unmatched. As DNA, the CDR3 is TGTGCCAGCAGCCCTGGACAGGGAAGTCCAGAGACCCAGTACTTC. It encodes CASSPGQGSPETQYF.

This clonotype came up many times. The chain combines TRBV6-2 or TRBV6-3 with TRBJ2-7; the D gene could be TRBD1 or TRBD2 (5 bases each). V was clipped by 5 bases and J by 2 bases, with 7 bases between them. From germline, CDR1 is MNHEY and CDR2 SVGEGT. The CDR3 runs to 12 residues. In nucleotides, the CDR3 is TGTGCCAGCAGTCCGGGACCCTACGAGCAGTACTTC. Encoded protein: CASSPGPYEQYF.